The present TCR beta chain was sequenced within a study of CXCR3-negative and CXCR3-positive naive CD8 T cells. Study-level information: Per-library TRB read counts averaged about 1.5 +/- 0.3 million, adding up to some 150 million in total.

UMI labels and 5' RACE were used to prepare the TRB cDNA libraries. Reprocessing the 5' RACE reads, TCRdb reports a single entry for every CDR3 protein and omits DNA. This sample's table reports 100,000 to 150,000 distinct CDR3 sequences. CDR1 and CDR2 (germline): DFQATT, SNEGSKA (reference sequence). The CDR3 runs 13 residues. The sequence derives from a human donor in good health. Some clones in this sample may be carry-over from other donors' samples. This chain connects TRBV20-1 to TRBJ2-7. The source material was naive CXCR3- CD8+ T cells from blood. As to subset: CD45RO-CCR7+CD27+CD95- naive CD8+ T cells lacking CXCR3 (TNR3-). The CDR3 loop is CSARDPMDPEQYF.